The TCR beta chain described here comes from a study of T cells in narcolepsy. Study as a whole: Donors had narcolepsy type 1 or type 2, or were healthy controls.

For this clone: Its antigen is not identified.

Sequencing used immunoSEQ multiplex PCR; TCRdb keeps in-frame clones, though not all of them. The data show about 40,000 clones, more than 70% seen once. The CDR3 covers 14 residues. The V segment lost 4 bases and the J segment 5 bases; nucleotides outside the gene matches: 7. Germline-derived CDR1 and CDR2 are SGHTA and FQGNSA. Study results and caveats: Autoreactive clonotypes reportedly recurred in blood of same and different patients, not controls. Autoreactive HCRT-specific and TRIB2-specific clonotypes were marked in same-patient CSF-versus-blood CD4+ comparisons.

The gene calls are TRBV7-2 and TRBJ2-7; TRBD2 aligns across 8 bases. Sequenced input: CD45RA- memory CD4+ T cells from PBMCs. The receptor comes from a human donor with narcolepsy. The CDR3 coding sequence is TGTGCCAGCAGCTCACCAGCGGGAGCCCACGAGCAGTACTTC. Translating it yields CASSSPAGAHEQYF.